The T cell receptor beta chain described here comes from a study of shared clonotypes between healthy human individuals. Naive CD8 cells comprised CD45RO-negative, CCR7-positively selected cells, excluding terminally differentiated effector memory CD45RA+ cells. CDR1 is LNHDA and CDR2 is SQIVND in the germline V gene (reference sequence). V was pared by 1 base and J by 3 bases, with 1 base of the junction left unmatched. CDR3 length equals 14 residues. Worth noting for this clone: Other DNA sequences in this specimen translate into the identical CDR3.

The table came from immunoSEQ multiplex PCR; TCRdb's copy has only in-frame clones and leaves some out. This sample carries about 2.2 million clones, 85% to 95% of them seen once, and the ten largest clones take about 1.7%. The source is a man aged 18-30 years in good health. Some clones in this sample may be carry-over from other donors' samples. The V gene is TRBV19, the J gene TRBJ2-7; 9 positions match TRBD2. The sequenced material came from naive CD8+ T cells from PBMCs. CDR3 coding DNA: TGTGCCAGTAGTATAGGACTAGCGGACTACGAGCAGTACTTC. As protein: CASSIGLADYEQYF.